This section outlines one TCR beta chain sequence together with its context. Its antigen is unknown. Isolated PBMCs totaled at least 7 million in each sample. The data originate from a study of blood T cells in healthy people across ages. The CDR3 loop spans 12 amino acids. Deletions cut 7 bases from V and 4 bases from J, with 12 bases between. CDR1 is SQVTM, CDR2 ANQGSEA, per germline. Study-level results: Strong correlation linked observed beta diversity and percent naive T cells.

A second about 6 to 12 cycle PCR used barcoded and J-beta primers. MiXCR was run by TCRdb on the 5' RACE reads, yielding one entry per CDR3 protein. The sample records approximately 850,000 distinct CDR3 sequences, more than 40% being singletons. This clonotype originated in a man aged 55 to 70 in good health. Specimen: blood. This chain joins TRBV29-1 and TRBJ2-3; D is perhaps TRBD1 (7 bases). DNA of the CDR3: TGCAGCGCCAGGGGGGACTCAGATACGCAGTATTTT. Translated, it gives CSARGDSDTQYF.